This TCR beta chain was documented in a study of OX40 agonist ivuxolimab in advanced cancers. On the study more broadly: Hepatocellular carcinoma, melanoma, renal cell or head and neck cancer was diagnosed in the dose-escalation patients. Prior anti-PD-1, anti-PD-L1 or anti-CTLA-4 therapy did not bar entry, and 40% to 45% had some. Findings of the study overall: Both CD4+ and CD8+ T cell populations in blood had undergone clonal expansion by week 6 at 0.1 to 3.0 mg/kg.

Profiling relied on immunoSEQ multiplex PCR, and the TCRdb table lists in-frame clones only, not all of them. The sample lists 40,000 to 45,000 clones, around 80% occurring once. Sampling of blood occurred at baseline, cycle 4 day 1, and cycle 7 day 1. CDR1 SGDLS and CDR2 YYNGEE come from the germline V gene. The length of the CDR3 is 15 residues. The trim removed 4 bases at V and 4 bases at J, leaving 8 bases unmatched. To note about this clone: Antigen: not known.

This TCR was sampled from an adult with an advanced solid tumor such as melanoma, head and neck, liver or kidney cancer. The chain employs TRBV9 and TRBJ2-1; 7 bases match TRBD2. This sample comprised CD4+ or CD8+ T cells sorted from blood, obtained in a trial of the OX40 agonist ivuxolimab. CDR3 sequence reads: CASSHGAGKYNEQFF. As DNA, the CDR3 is TGTGCCAGCAGCCACGGAGCGGGAAAGTACAATGAGCAGTTCTTC.